This T cell receptor beta chain was obtained from a study of tumor-infiltrating lymphocytes in primary liver carcinoma. General study results and limits: Presence in all five tumor regions was observed for only about 8-24% of top clones. Tumor top-250-clone fractions significantly exceeded those of blood (p = 0.039).

Priming with a constant-region primer yielded TCR beta cDNA from roughly 500 ng total RNA. Slightly modified ARM-PCR with three nested multiplex PCR rounds yielded TCR beta libraries. Investigators reported that the first two PCR rounds, at 9 to 11 cycles each, used TRBV1-TRBV30 forward primers with a C-beta reverse primer. TCRdb re-analysed the multiplex PCR reads in MiXCR, keeping a single row per CDR3 protein. The data hold about 30,000 distinct CDR3 sequences, with less than 75% observed a single time. This clonotype ranks as medium-sized (0.01 to 0.1%). Antigen: not known. This CDR3 spans 13 amino acids. V was cut by 7 bases and J by 5 bases, with 14 bases left in between. The V gene's germline CDR1 is MNHEY and CDR2 SVGEGT. Bulk tissue was left unsorted, and RNA and DNA were co-extracted from around 18-30 mg of it. All of the tumor samples contained over 80% viable tumor cells.

Material: liver tumor tissue from sampling region 3. Stated subset: tumor region T3, left-lateral pole. The V and J genes are TRBV6-2 or TRBV6-3 and TRBJ1-1; perhaps TRBD1 as D (6 bases). The receptor's source is a woman aged 25 to 45 with primary liver carcinoma and hepatitis B virus infection. The CDR3 DNA sequence: TGTGCCAGCAACTACCAGGGGTCGACTGAAGCTTTCTTT. It codes for CASNYQGSTEAFF.